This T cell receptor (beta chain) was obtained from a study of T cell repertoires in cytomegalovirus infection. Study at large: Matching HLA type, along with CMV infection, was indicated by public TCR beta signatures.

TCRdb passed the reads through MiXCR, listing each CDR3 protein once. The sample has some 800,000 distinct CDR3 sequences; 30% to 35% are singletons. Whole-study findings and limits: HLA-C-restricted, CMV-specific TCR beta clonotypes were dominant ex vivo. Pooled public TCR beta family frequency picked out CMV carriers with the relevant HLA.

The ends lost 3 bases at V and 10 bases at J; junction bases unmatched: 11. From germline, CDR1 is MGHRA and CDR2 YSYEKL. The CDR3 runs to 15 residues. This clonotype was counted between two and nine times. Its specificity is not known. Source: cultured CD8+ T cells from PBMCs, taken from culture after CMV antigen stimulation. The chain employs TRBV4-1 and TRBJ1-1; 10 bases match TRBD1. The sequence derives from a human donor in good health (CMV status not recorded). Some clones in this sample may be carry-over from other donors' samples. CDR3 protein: CASSHVRQGAGLAFF. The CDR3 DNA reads TGCGCCAGCAGCCACGTAAGACAGGGGGCCGGCCTAGCTTTCTTT.